The clone carrying this T cell receptor beta chain was recorded a few times. The PBMCs had their origin in approximately 10 ml of fresh peripheral blood. Germline trimming cut 6 bases from V and 5 bases from J; bases unmatched to any gene: 14. This CDR3 is 16 amino acids long. CDR1 is SGHRS and CDR2 is YFSETQ in the germline V gene. These data come from a study of Graves' ophthalmopathy and Graves' hyperthyroidism. Amplifying from RNA transcripts, the study obtained TCR beta CDR3 regions. HTBI primers primed a first-round RT-PCR, and a second-round multiplex PCR followed. TCRdb reanalysed the multiplex PCR reads using MiXCR and keeps one entry per CDR3 protein. The table has about half a million distinct CDR3 sequences, around an eighth seen once.

The origin of this receptor is a woman aged 30 to 39 with Graves' ophthalmopathy. The chain uses TRBV5-1 and TRBJ2-7, with 10 positions matching TRBD2. The sequencing sample was made of blood. The CDR3 here is CASTITSSGGGNEQYF. In DNA form, the CDR3 reads TGCGCCAGCACCATCACGTCCAGCGGGGGGGGGAACGAGCAGTACTTC.